This T cell receptor (beta chain) was captured in a study of blood T cell repertoires in COVID-19. Assay: immunoSEQ multiplex PCR; the TCRdb copy retains only in-frame clones and omits some. The sample yields about 180,000 clones, more than 75% seen once. Germline lookup yields CDR1 LNHNV and CDR2 YYDKDF (reference sequence). Trimming cost V 1 base and J 5 bases; bases outside gene matches: 5. This CDR3 region has 15 residues. Input material: PBMCs or T cells enriched from blood (not recorded which). The V call is TRBV15, the J call TRBJ2-1; 7 nucleotides agree with TRBD2. The sequence was obtained from a woman under 40 who had recovered from COVID-19. The CDR3, as DNA: TGTGCCACCAGCAGAGCACGGGGGGATCACAATGAGCAGTTCTTC. Translating gives CATSRARGDHNEQFF.